This T cell receptor beta chain originates from a study of cytomegalovirus exposure and HLA in healthy donors. The wider study: The same platform as the roughly 630 first-cohort repertoires was used for the 130 or so validation repertoires, a later analysis reported.

The donors were members of the approximately 120-subject validation cohort (separate from the approximately 670-subject first cohort). Profiling relied on immunoSEQ multiplex PCR, and the TCRdb table lists in-frame clones only, not all of them. In the table there are more than 95,000 clones, 89% of which are singletons. Details on this clone: Its antigen is undetermined.

The V end was cut by 5 bases, the J end by 6 bases, with 15 bases between. The CDR3 extends over 14 amino acids. CDR1 and CDR2 from the germline V gene are SGHNT and YENEEA. Findings and limits, study-wide: The study designated roughly 160 TCR beta chains cytomegalovirus-associated. It was confirmed in vitro that a few of the CMV-associated chains were specific for CMV antigens.

The rearrangement uses TRBV11-3 and TRBJ2-3; D possibly corresponds to TRBD1 (5 bases). The sequenced sample was PBMCs. This TCR came from a woman aged 18-29 years in good health and CMV-seronegative. CDR3 residues: CASSQGIESDTQYF. The CDR3 DNA is TGTGCCAGCAGCCAGGGAATCGAATCCGATACGCAGTATTTT.